This is a list of T cell receptor beta chains from one sample in a study of blood T cells in healthy people across ages. TCRdb re-called the 5' RACE reads with MiXCR, one entry per CDR3 protein. The sample comprises over a million distinct CDR3 sequences, around 45% of which are singletons, and approximately 20% rests with the top ten. Sequenced material: blood. Receptors were obtained from a woman in her sixties or seventies in good health. Both conserved end residues are part of each CDR3. D genes are given only for firm matches. Clone size is shown for a subset of rows, as once, few, many or a class of expanded clone.

>TRBD1|-|15|TRBJ2-1|TRBV6-5
CASSYLRQGAVEQFF
TGTGCCAGCAGTTACTTGAGACAGGGGGCTGTTGAGCAGTTCTTC
>TRBD1|-|16|TRBJ2-1|TRBV20-1
CSARDHRTGQYNEQFF
TGCAGTGCTAGAGATCATCGGACAGGGCAGTACAATGAGCAGTTCTTC
>TRBD1|-|18|TRBJ1-2|TRBV28
CASAWPGPETGDNYGHTF
TGTGCCAGCGCCTGGCCGGGACCAGAGACAGGGGATAACTATGGCCACACCTTC
>TRBD1|-|17|TRBJ2-5|TRBV6-2/TRBV6-3
CASTLGQGVLAVETQYF
TGTGCCAGCACCCTAGGGCAGGGGGTCCTGGCTGTGGAGACCCAGTACTTC
>-|-|13|TRBJ2-1|TRBV11-2
CASSPRWAEGQFF
TGTGCCAGCAGCCCGAGATGGGCGGAGGGGCAGTTCTTC
>-|once|15|TRBJ2-2|TRBV5-1
CASSRRTEGTGELFF
TGCGCCAGCAGCAGAAGGACAGAGGGGACCGGGGAGCTGTTTTTT
>-|-|12|TRBJ2-1|TRBV5-5
CASSLGLVSQFF
TGTGCCAGCAGCTTGGGACTAGTATCTCAGTTCTTC
>TRBD1|-|14|TRBJ2-7|TRBV5-1
CASSPDGQGWEQYF
TGCGCCAGCAGCCCGGATGGACAGGGATGGGAGCAGTACTTC
>-|-|14|TRBJ2-3|TRBV12-3/TRBV12-4
CASSLILGWDTQYF
TGTGCCAGCAGCCTAATACTGGGGTGGGATACGCAGTATTTT
>TRBD1|many|13|TRBJ1-1|TRBV6-4
CASSRTGNTEAFF
TGTGCCAGCTCCCGGACAGGGAACACTGAAGCTTTCTTT
>-|few|14|TRBJ2-7|TRBV11-2
CASSSRTGRGEQYF
TGTGCCAGCAGCTCCAGGACGGGAAGGGGGGAGCAGTACTTC
>TRBD2|-|16|TRBJ2-5|TRBV20-1
CSARLPGRQNQETQYF
TGCAGTGCTAGATTACCCGGGAGGCAAAACCAAGAGACCCAGTACTTC
>TRBD1|few|12|TRBJ2-7|TRBV27
CASSFRTGQQYF
TGTGCCAGCAGTTTCCGGACAGGGCAGCAGTACTTC
>-|few|15|TRBJ1-2|TRBV27
CASPPEGHHGYGYTF
TGTGCCAGTCCACCGGAAGGACACCACGGCTATGGCTACACCTTC
>TRBD1|-|12|TRBJ1-2|TRBV20-1
CSATSGGSGYTF
TGCAGTGCTACCTCAGGGGGCTCTGGCTACACCTTC
>-|-|17|TRBJ2-7|TRBV6-1
CASSDTLAGRLSYEQYF
TGTGCCAGCAGTGACACTCTAGCAGGCCGCCTCTCCTACGAGCAGTACTTC
>-|few|13|TRBJ2-7|TRBV20-1
CSARGQPSYEQYF
TGCAGCGCACGCGGACAGCCTTCCTACGAGCAGTACTTC